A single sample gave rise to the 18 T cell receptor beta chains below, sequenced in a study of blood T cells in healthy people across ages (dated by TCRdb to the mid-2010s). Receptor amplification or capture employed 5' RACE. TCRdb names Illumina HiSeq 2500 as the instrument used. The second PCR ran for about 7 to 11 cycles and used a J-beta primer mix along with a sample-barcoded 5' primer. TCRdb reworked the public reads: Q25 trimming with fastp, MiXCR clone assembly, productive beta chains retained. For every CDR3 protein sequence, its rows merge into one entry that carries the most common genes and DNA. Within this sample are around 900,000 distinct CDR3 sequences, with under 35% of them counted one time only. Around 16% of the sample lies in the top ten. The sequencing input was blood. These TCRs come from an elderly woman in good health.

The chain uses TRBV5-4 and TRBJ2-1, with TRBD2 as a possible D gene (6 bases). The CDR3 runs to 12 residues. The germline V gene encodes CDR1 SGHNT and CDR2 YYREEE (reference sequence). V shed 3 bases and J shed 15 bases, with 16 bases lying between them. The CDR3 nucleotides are TGTGCCAGCAGCTCGGAGGGGATCGGTGGGTTCTTC. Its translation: CASSSEGIGGFF.

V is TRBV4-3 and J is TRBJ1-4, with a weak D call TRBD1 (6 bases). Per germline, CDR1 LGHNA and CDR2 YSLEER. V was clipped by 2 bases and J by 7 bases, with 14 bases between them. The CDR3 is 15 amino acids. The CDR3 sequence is CASSQMGGGGEKLFF. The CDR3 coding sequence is TGCGCCAGCAGCCAAATGGGGGGCGGTGGTGAAAAACTGTTTTTT.

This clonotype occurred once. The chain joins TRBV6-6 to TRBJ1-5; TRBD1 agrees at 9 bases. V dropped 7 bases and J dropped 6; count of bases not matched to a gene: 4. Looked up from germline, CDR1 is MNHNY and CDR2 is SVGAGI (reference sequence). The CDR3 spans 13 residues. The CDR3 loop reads CASNTGGSQPQHF. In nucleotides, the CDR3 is TGTGCCAGCAATACAGGGGGCAGTCAGCCCCAGCATTTT.

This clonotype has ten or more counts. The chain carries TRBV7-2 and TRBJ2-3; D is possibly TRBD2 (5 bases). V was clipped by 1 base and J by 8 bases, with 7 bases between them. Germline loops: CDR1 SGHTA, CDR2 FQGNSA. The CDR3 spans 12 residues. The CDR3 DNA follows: TGTGCCAGCAGCTTAGTGAGCGGTACGCAGTATTTT. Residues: CASSLVSGTQYF.

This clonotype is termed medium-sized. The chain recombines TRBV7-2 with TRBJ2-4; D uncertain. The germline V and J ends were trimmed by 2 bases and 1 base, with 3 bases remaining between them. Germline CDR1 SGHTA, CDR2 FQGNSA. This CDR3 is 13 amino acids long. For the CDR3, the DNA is TGTGCCAGCAGCTTACAGGCCAAAAACATTCAGTACTTC. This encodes CASSLQAKNIQYF.

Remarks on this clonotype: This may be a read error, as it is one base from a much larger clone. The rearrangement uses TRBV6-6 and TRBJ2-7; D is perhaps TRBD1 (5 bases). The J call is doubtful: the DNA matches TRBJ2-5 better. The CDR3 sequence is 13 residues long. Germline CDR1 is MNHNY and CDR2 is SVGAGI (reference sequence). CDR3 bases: TGTGCCAGCAGGGTCCGGTCAGGGGAGACCCAGTACTTC. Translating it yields CASRVRSGETQYF.

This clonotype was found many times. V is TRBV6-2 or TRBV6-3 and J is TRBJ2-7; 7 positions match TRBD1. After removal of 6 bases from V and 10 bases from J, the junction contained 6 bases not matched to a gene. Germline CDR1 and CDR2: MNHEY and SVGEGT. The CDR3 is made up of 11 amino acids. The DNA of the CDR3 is TGTGCCAGCAGCGACAGGGTGCCCCAGTACTTC. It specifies CASSDRVPQYF.

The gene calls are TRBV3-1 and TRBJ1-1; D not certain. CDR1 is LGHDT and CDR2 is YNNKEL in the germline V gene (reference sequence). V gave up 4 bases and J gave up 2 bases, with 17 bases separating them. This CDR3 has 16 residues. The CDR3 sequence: CASSPLISALNTEAFF. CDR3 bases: TGTGCCAGCAGCCCCCTCATTTCGGCACTCAACACTGAAGCTTTCTTT.

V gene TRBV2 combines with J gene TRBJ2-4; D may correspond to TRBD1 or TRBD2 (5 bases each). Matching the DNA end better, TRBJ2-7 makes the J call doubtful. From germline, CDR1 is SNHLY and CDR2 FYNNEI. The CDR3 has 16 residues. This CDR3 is CASSVSVRESSYEQYF. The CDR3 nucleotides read TGTGCCAGCAGTGTATCAGTCAGGGAGAGCTCCTACGAGCAGTACTTC.

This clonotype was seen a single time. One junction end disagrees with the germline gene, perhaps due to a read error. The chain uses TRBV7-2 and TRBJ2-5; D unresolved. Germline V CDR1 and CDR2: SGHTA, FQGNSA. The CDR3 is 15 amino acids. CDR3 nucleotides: TGTGCCGGCAGCCCATCGACCGTAACATTGGAGACCCAGTACTTC. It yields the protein CAGSPSTVTLETQYF.

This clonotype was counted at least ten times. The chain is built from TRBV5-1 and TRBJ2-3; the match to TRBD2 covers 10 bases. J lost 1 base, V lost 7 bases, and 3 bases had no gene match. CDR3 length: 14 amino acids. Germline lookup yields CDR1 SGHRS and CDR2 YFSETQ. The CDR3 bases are TGCGCCAGCGGAGGACTAGCGGGCACAGATACGCAGTATTTT. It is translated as CASGGLAGTDTQYF. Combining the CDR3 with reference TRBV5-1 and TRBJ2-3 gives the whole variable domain KAGVTQTPRYLIKTRGQQVTLSCSPISGHRSVSWYQQTPGQGLQFLFEYFSETQRNKGNFPGRFSGRQFSNSRSEMNVSTLELGDSALYLCASGGLAGTDTQYFGPGTRLTVL.

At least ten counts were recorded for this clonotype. CDR3: CASSLVATSGGHFF. The CDR3 nucleotides read TGTGCCAGCAGCTTAGTTGCGACTAGCGGGGGGCACTTCTTC. The genes are TRBV7-9 and TRBJ2-1, with TRBD2 matching over 13 bases. V gave up 1 base and J gave up 16 bases; unmatched junction bases: 7. Germline CDR1 is SEHNR and CDR2 is FQNEAQ (reference sequence). The CDR3 covers 14 residues.

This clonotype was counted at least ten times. In DNA form, the CDR3 reads TGTGCCAGCAGTTACTCGTTAGGCACTAATGGCTACACCTTC. Its translation: CASSYSLGTNGYTF. The chain links TRBV6-6 to TRBJ1-2, with D uncertain. Germline values: CDR1 MNHNY, CDR2 SVGAGI (reference sequence). The V and J ends lost 0 bases and 6 bases respectively, with 11 bases between them. There are 14 residues in the CDR3.

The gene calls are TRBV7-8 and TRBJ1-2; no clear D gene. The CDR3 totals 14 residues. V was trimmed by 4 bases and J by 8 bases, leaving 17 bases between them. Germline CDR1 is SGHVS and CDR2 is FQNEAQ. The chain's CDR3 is CASSSRNLGTGYTF. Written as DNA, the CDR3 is TGTGCCAGCAGCTCAAGAAACTTAGGTACCGGCTACACCTTC.

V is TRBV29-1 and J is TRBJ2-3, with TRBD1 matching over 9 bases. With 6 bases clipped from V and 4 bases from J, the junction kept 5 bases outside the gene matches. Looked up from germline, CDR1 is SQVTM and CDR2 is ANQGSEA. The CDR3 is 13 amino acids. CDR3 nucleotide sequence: TGCAGCGTCAGCTGGACAGGGGCAGATACGCAGTATTTT. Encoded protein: CSVSWTGADTQYF.

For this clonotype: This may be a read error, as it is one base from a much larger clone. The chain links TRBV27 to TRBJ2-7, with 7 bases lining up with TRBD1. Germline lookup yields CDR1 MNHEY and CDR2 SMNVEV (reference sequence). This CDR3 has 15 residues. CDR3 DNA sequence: TGTGCCAGCACGGAAAGCGGACAGGAGGCCTACGGGCAGTACTTC. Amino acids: CASTESGQEAYGQYF.

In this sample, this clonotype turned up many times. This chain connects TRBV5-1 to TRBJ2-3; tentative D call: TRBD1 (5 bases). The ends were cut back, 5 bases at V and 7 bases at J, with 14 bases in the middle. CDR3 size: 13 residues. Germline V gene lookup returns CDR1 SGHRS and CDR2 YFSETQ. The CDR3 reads CASSAGHGHTQYF. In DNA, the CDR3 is TGCGCCAGCAGTGCTGGACATGGACATACGCAGTATTTT. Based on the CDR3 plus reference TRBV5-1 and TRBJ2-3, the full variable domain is KAGVTQTPRYLIKTRGQQVTLSCSPISGHRSVSWYQQTPGQGLQFLFEYFSETQRNKGNFPGRFSGRQFSNSRSEMNVSTLELGDSALYLCASSAGHGHTQYFGPGTRLTVL.

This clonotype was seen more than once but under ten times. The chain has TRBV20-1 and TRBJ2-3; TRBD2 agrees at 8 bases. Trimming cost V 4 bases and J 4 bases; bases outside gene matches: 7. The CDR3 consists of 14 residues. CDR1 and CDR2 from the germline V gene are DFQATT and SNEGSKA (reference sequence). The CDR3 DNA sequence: TGCAGTGCTATTCGCGGGGGGCGGCCAGATACGCAGTATTTT. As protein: CSAIRGGRPDTQYF.